These 21 T cell receptor beta chains originate from one sample sequenced in a study of blood T cell repertoires in COVID-19. Data came from immunoSEQ multiplex PCR; TCRdb stores just in-frame clones and leaves some out. The sample records roughly 67,000 clones, roughly 83% being singletons. Sequenced material: peripheral blood. These receptors came from a man aged 50 or older with active COVID-19.

This chain joins TRBV7-2 and TRBJ2-7, with D hard to call. The CDR3 is 12 residues long. Germline CDR1 and CDR2: SGHTA and FQGNSA. V dropped 1 base and J dropped 5 bases, with 6 bases sitting between them. The CDR3 spells CASSLDFNEQYF. In nucleotides, the CDR3 is TGTGCCAGCAGCTTAGATTTCAACGAGCAGTACTTC.

This chain joins TRBV4-1 and TRBJ2-1; TRBD1 might be the D (5 bases). CDR1 MGHRA and CDR2 YSYEKL come from the germline V gene. Trimming took 3 bases from V and 6 from J, leaving 9 bases between them. The CDR3 sequence is 13 residues long. The CDR3 sequence: CASSHAQANEQFF. In nucleotides, the CDR3 is TGCGCCAGCAGCCACGCACAGGCCAATGAGCAGTTCTTC.

This clone occurred once. The chain has TRBV18 and TRBJ2-7; no clear D. Per the germline V gene, CDR1 is KGHSH and CDR2 is LQKENI. The CDR3 spans 13 residues. V was shortened by 3 bases and J by 5 bases, with 11 bases between the two germline ends. The CDR3 protein is CASSPRHMDEQYF. CDR3 DNA sequence: TGTGCCAGCTCACCGCGACACATGGACGAGCAGTACTTC.

This chain connects TRBV7-2 to TRBJ2-1; D perhaps matches TRBD2 (5 bases). Germline V gene lookup returns CDR1 SGHTA and CDR2 FQGNSA. V lost 3 bases and J lost 4, with 10 bases in between. The CDR3 has 14 residues. CDR3 residues: CASSLRAVYNEQFF. The CDR3, as DNA: TGTGCCAGCAGCTTGAGAGCGGTATACAATGAGCAGTTCTTC. Looking up the rest from reference TRBV7-2 and TRBJ2-1 gives the full variable domain: GAGVSQSPSNKVTEKGKDVELRCDPISGHTALYWYRQSLGQGLEFLIYFQGNSAPDKSGLPSDRFSAERTGGSVSTLTIQRTQQEDSAVYLCASSLRAVYNEQFFGPGTRLTVL.

This rearrangement joins TRBV27 to TRBJ2-1; perhaps TRBD2 as D (5 bases). CDR1 is MNHEY and CDR2 is SMNVEV in the germline V gene (reference sequence). V lost 4 bases, J lost 3 bases, and 10 bases lay in between. The CDR3 extends over 14 amino acids. The CDR3 nucleotides are TGTGCCAGCAGTTCGCAGGCGGGCTACAATGAGCAGTTCTTC. Its protein product is CASSSQAGYNEQFF.

The V gene is TRBV9, the J gene TRBJ2-1, with TRBD2 as a possible D gene (6 bases). Germline values: CDR1 SGDLS, CDR2 YYNGEE. CDR3 length: 14 residues. V was cut by 3 bases and J by 7 bases, with 14 bases left in between. The CDR3 nucleotides are TGTGCCAGCAGCGCACTGTCGGGGGAGAATGAGCAGTTCTTC. This translates into CASSALSGENEQFF.

The chain links TRBV5-6 to TRBJ2-3; D is perhaps TRBD2 (5 bases). The CDR3 is 14 amino acids. V lost 7 bases and J 0 bases, leaving 12 bases between the germline ends. The V gene's germline CDR1 is SGHDT and CDR2 YYEEEE. The CDR3 loop is CASGAVPSTDTQYF. The CDR3 coding sequence is TGTGCCAGCGGAGCGGTCCCAAGCACAGATACGCAGTATTTT.

The rearrangement uses TRBV19 and TRBJ2-1; 12 nucleotides line up with TRBD2. CDR3 length equals 15 residues. V gave up 7 bases and J gave up 12 bases; unmatched junction bases: 13. Germline CDR1 and CDR2: LNHDA and SQIVND (reference sequence). The CDR3 region is CASTARTSGTQGQFF. The CDR3 region has the DNA TGTGCCAGTACCGCGAGGACTAGCGGGACACAAGGGCAGTTCTTC.

The chain joins TRBV14 to TRBJ2-7; the match to TRBD2 covers 9 bases. This CDR3 is 16 amino acids long. V lost 5 bases, J lost 6 bases, and 14 bases stayed unmatched. Germline values: CDR1 SGHDN, CDR2 FVKESK. The CDR3 DNA is TGTGCCAGCAGCGTCCGACTAAGCGGGAGGAAGTTCGAGCAGTACTTC. Its protein is CASSVRLSGRKFEQYF.

V usage is TRBV2 and J usage is TRBJ2-3; 9 bases are shared with TRBD1. The CDR3 extends over 17 amino acids. Germline-derived CDR1 and CDR2 are SNHLY and FYNNEI. V lost 6 bases and J lost 1; bases outside the gene matches: 11. CDR3 in amino acids: CASSQEQGALGTDTQYF. The CDR3 DNA is TGTGCCAGCAGCCAAGAACAGGGGGCGCTCGGCACAGATACGCAGTATTTT.

The chain couples TRBV4-2 to TRBJ2-2; D is undetermined. V lost 4 bases and J 2 bases, leaving 5 bases between the germline ends. This CDR3 is 13 amino acids long. Per the germline V gene, CDR1 is LGHNA and CDR2 is YNFKEQ. Written as DNA, the CDR3 is TGTGCCAGCAGCCTGGCTAACACCGGGGAGCTGTTTTTT. Amino acid sequence: CASSLANTGELFF.

The J gene is TRBJ2-2, the V gene TRBV6-2 or TRBV6-3; D is perhaps TRBD1 (6 bases). Trimming cost V 4 bases and J 8 bases, with 8 bases left between them. From germline, CDR1 is MNHEY and CDR2 SVGEGT. This CDR3 contains 12 residues. The CDR3 spells CASSFGTGELFF. CDR3 sequence (DNA): TGTGCCAGCAGTTTCGGGACAGGGGAGCTGTTTTTT.

The V and J genes are TRBV5-6 and TRBJ2-3; 9 bases fit TRBD1. The CDR3 consists of 16 residues. Germline V gene lookup returns CDR1 SGHDT and CDR2 YYEEEE. Unmatched junction bases numbered 7, after V lost 4 bases and J lost 1 base. CDR3 protein: CASSRTTGGGTDTQYF. The DNA of the CDR3 is TGTGCCAGCAGCCGAACCACAGGGGGCGGCACAGATACGCAGTATTTT.

The chain combines TRBV9 with TRBJ1-1; perhaps TRBD1 as D (5 bases). CDR1 and CDR2 (germline): SGDLS, YYNGEE. The length of the CDR3 is 15 residues. V was clipped by 0 bases and J by 1 base, with 10 bases between them. In DNA form, the CDR3 reads TGTGCCAGCAGCGTAGAGGAGGGGACGAACACTGAAGCTTTCTTT. Translation: CASSVEEGTNTEAFF.

The chain recombines TRBV5-1 with TRBJ1-1; D not resolved. CDR1 is SGHRS and CDR2 is YFSETQ in the germline V gene. V was cut by 5 bases and J by 5 bases, with 19 bases left in between. This CDR3 spans 15 amino acids. The CDR3 coding sequence is TGCGCCAGCAGTCTACTGATCGGATCGGGAACTGAAGCTTTCTTT. It translates to CASSLLIGSGTEAFF.

The genes are TRBV19 and TRBJ1-1; tentative D call: TRBD1 (5 bases). This CDR3 is 17 amino acids long. Germline values: CDR1 LNHDA, CDR2 SQIVND (reference sequence). Deletions cut 2 bases from V and 4 bases from J, with 20 bases between. The CDR3 reads CASSISRVGRGGTEAFF. For the CDR3, the DNA is TGTGCCAGTAGTATAAGTAGGGTGGGAAGGGGCGGCACTGAAGCTTTCTTT.

This chain uses TRBV5-1 with TRBJ2-7, with D tentatively TRBD2 (6 bases). The V gene's germline CDR1 is SGHRS and CDR2 YFSETQ. The V end was cut by 5 bases, the J end by 0 bases, with 15 bases between. The CDR3 contains 15 residues. The CDR3 region has the DNA TGCGCCAGCAGGGCCCCGGGACTGACCTCCTACGAGCAGTACTTC. Translated, it gives CASRAPGLTSYEQYF.

V usage is TRBV7-9 and J usage is TRBJ2-2; no firm D call. From germline, CDR1 is SEHNR and CDR2 FQNEAQ (reference sequence). V lost 7 bases, J lost 3 bases, and 12 bases lay in between. This CDR3 spans 14 amino acids. The CDR3 reads CASKLWQDTGELFF. The CDR3 DNA is TGTGCCAGCAAACTTTGGCAGGACACCGGGGAGCTGTTTTTT.

The chain is built from TRBV19 and TRBJ2-5; perhaps TRBD2 as D (6 bases). In germline, CDR1 is LNHDA, CDR2 SQIVND (reference sequence). CDR3 length: 14 amino acids. Trimming pared 2 bases from V and 3 bases from J, leaving 10 bases between. The CDR3 protein is CASSIMGGKETQYF. The DNA for the CDR3 is TGTGCCAGTAGTATAATGGGAGGAAAAGAGACCCAGTACTTC.

V and J are TRBV20-1 and TRBJ2-1; 9 bases agree with TRBD2. V trimming: 3 bases; J trimming: 10 bases; junction bases outside the gene matches: 10. The germline V gene has CDR1 DFQATT and CDR2 SNEGSKA (reference sequence). CDR3 size: 14 residues. CDR3 sequence reads: CSASVAGGPGEQFF. The CDR3 coding sequence is TGCAGTGCTAGTGTGGCGGGGGGGCCAGGGGAGCAGTTCTTC.

The rearrangement uses TRBV11-2 and TRBJ2-1; TRBD2 is a possible D gene (6 bases). The CDR3 runs 19 residues. The germline V gene encodes CDR1 SGHAT and CDR2 FQNNGV. Trimming cost V 3 bases and J 0 bases, with 21 bases left between them. The CDR3 DNA is TGTGCCAGCAGCTTCGGGGTCGGAGGGTCCATCTTCTCCTACAATGAGCAGTTCTTC. Translating gives CASSFGVGGSIFSYNEQFF.